What follows is one TCR beta chain and its context. Its target is unknown. This sample is part of a study of cytomegalovirus exposure and HLA in healthy donors. The assay was immunoSEQ multiplex PCR, and TCRdb's table has in-frame clones only and misses some. The sample has some 210,000 clones, about nine tenths seen once. Germline V lookup: CDR1 ENHRY, CDR2 SYGVKD. V lost 10 bases to trimming and J lost 11 bases, with 21 bases between them. The CDR3 is 13 residues long. Study-wide results and limits: Most TCRs appeared rarely, but some public TCRs recurred in many donors.

The receptor comes from a woman between 18 and 29 years old in good health and CMV-seropositive. The chain joins TRBV10-3 to TRBJ1-5; no reliable D call. Sequencing was carried out using PBMCs. The CDR3 spells CATRTNPQSAQHF. Written as DNA, the CDR3 is TGTGCCACCAGAACAAATCCTCAATCAGCCCAGCATTTT.